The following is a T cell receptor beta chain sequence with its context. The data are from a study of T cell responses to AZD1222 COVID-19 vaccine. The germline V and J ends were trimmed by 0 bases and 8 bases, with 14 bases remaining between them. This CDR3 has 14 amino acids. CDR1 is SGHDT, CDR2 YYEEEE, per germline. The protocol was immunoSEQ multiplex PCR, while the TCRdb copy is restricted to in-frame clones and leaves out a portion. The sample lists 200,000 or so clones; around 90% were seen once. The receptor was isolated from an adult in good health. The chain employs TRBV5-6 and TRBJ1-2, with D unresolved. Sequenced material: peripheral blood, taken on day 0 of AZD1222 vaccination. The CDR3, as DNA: TGTGCCAGCAGCTTGGACGGACCCTATCGGGGCTACACCTTC. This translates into CASSLDGPYRGYTF.